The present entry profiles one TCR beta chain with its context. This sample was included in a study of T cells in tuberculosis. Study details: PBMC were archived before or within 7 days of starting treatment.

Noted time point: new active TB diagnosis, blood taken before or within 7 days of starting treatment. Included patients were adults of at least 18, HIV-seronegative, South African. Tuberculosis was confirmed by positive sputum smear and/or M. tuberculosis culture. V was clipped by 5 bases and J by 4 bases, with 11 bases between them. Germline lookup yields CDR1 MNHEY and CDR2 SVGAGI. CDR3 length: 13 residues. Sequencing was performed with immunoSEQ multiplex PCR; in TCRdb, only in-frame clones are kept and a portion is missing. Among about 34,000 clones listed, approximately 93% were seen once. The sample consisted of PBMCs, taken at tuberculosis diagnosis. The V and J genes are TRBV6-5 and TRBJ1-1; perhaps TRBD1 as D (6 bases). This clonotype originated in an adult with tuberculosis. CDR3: CASSTLTGTEAFF. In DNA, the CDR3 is TGTGCCAGCAGTACCCTGACAGGCACTGAAGCTTTCTTT.